The 25 T cell receptor beta chains given below trace back to one sample, sequenced in a study of blood T cell repertoires in COVID-19. This table comes from immunoSEQ multiplex PCR, and its TCRdb copy is limited to in-frame clones, with some not included. Found here are about 89,000 clones, roughly 87% of them singletons; the top ten hold more than 14%. Sequencing was performed on peripheral blood. The receptors come from a male donor with acute or convalescent COVID-19.

This rearrangement joins TRBV20-1 to TRBJ1-4; no reliable D call. This CDR3 has 11 residues. Trimming stripped 6 bases from V and 12 bases from J, with 14 bases between. CDR1 DFQATT and CDR2 SNEGSKA come from the germline V gene (reference sequence). CDR3 sequence reads: CSADGREELFF. The CDR3 nucleotides are TGCAGTGCGGATGGCCGAGAGGAACTGTTTTTT.

This clone has only a few counts. One end of the junction fails to match germline, which may point to a read error. The chain couples TRBV7-7 to TRBJ2-7; 14 positions match TRBD2. The CDR3 runs to 16 residues. The germline V gene has CDR1 SSHAT and CDR2 FNYEAQ (reference sequence). The CDR3 DNA reads as TGTGCTAGCAGCCATTGGGGACTAGCGGGGGTTAACGAGCAGTACTTC. Translating it yields CASSHWGLAGVNEQYF.

The CDR3 bases are TGCGCCAGCAGCCTCGACAGCTCATTAGGTCCCGGGGAGCTGTTTTTT. As protein: CASSLDSSLGPGELFF. This rearrangement joins TRBV4-1 to TRBJ2-2, with TRBD1 as a possible D gene (5 bases). Trimming took 4 bases from V and 6 from J, leaving 18 bases between them. The CDR3 covers 16 residues. CDR1 MGHRA and CDR2 YSYEKL come from the germline V gene.

The V gene is TRBV10-3, the J gene TRBJ1-5, with 8 bases that match TRBD1. The CDR3 covers 17 residues. V was pared by 2 bases and J by 6 bases, with 12 bases of the junction left unmatched. Germline V gene data show CDR1 as ENHRY and CDR2 as SYGVKD. For the CDR3, the DNA is TGTGCCATCAGTGAGCCGACTCGCGGACAGGGAGGTCAGCCCCAGCATTTT. Amino acids: CAISEPTRGQGGQPQHF.

This clone was picked up one time. V usage is TRBV9 and J usage is TRBJ2-3; 14 nucleotides align to TRBD2. This CDR3 comprises 17 residues. Germline V CDR1 and CDR2: SGDLS, YYNGEE. V was clipped by 4 bases and J by 4 bases; unmatched bases: 8. CDR3 nucleotides: TGTGCCAGCAGCCCCATCGGACTAGCGGGGGGCGCAGATACGCAGTATTTT. This gives the protein CASSPIGLAGGADTQYF.

The V gene is TRBV30, the J gene TRBJ2-5; D unclear. This CDR3 is 11 amino acids long. Germline assignment: CDR1 GTSNPN and CDR2 SVGIG (reference sequence). Deletions cut 5 bases from V and 5 bases from J, with 9 bases between. The CDR3 here is CAWVNPETQYF. CDR3 DNA sequence: TGTGCCTGGGTTAATCCGGAGACCCAGTACTTC.

J is TRBJ1-4 and V is TRBV7-2; D is unresolved. V was pared by 0 bases and J by 6 bases, with 11 bases between. Germline-derived CDR1 and CDR2 are SGHTA and FQGNSA. This CDR3 region has 15 residues. CDR3 amino acids: CASSLAGQPYEKLFF. In DNA, the CDR3 is TGTGCCAGCAGCTTAGCTGGGCAGCCTTATGAAAAACTGTTTTTT. Full variable domain (outside the CDR3, taken from reference TRBV7-2 and TRBJ1-4): GAGVSQSPSNKVTEKGKDVELRCDPISGHTALYWYRQSLGQGLEFLIYFQGNSAPDKSGLPSDRFSAERTGGSVSTLTIQRTQQEDSAVYLCASSLAGQPYEKLFFGSGTQLSVL.

This chain joins TRBV6-1 and TRBJ2-7; 7 bases are a match to TRBD2. Germline V gives CDR1 MNHNS, CDR2 SASEGT. This CDR3 is 16 amino acids long. The V and J ends lost 2 bases and 2 bases, in that order; junction bases with no gene match: 9. CDR3 loop: CASSERLAPNPYEQYF. DNA of the CDR3: TGTGCCAGCAGTGAAAGACTAGCTCCCAACCCCTACGAGCAGTACTTC.

The chain couples TRBV5-8 to TRBJ1-6; D possibly corresponds to TRBD1 (6 bases). Germline V gives CDR1 SGHTS, CDR2 YDEGEE. The CDR3 is 15 residues long. Trimming cost V 0 bases and J 8 bases, with 12 bases left between them. This CDR3 is CASSLASGAYSPLHF. The CDR3 DNA reads as TGTGCCAGCAGCTTGGCGTCAGGGGCTTATTCACCCCTCCACTTT. Combining the CDR3 with reference TRBV5-8 and TRBJ1-6 gives the whole variable domain EAGVTQSPTHLIKTRGQQATLRCSPISGHTSVYWYQQALGLGLQFLLWYDEGEERNRGNFPPRFSGRQFPNYSSELNVNALELEDSALYLCASSLASGAYSPLHFGNGTRLTVT.

Here the CDR3 DNA reads TGTGCCATCAGTGAAGGGGGGAACACTGAAGCTTTCTTT. As protein: CAISEGGNTEAFF. The chain recombines TRBV10-3 with TRBJ1-1; D is possibly TRBD1 (6 bases). CDR1 and CDR2 from the germline V gene are ENHRY and SYGVKD. CDR3 length: 13 residues. The V gene lost 3 bases and the J gene lost 1 base, with 6 bases spanning the gap.

J is TRBJ1-2 and V is TRBV5-1; 7 bases agree with TRBD1. CDR1 is SGHRS, CDR2 YFSETQ, per germline. J gave up 8 bases and V 4 bases, and 5 bases lay outside the gene matches. The CDR3 length is 12 residues. For the CDR3, the DNA is TGCGCCAGCAGCAAGACAGGGCGCGGCTACACCTTC. This codes for CASSKTGRGYTF.

V is TRBV18 and J is TRBJ1-1; the match to TRBD1 covers 8 bases. Trimming removed 4 bases from V and 3 bases from J; junction bases left unmatched: 7. Germline CDR1 and CDR2: KGHSH and LQKENI. The CDR3 totals 15 residues. CDR3: CASSLRQGRDTEAFF. The CDR3 DNA is TGTGCCAGCTCACTGCGACAGGGGCGGGACACTGAAGCTTTCTTT.

The chain is built from TRBV9 and TRBJ1-5; the D is unclear. V lost 3 bases and J 0 bases, leaving 7 bases between the germline ends. The CDR3 is made up of 14 amino acids. Germline V gene data show CDR1 as SGDLS and CDR2 as YYNGEE. CDR3 sequence (DNA): TGTGCCAGCAGCGGGGCGTATAGCAATCAGCCCCAGCATTTT. Translation: CASSGAYSNQPQHF.

By sample share, this clone is large. V usage is TRBV15 and J usage is TRBJ1-1, with 11 bases matching TRBD1. V trimming: 3 bases; J trimming: 10 bases; junction bases outside the gene matches: 7. Germline CDR1 reads LNHNV; CDR2 reads YYDKDF (reference sequence). This CDR3 is 14 amino acids long. CDR3 bases: TGTGCCACCAGCAGTCCCTGGGACAGGGGGGGAGCTTTCTTT. Its protein product is CATSSPWDRGGAFF.

Comments on this clone: The sample holds other DNA sequences that translate to the same CDR3. CDR3 DNA sequence: TGTGCCAGCAGCGTAGCCGGAGGGGAGTCTGGCTACACCTTC. It translates to CASSVAGGESGYTF. The chain recombines TRBV9 with TRBJ1-2; a weak D match, TRBD1 (5 bases). Per the germline V gene, CDR1 is SGDLS and CDR2 is YYNGEE. The V and J ends lost 0 bases and 7 bases respectively, with 13 bases between them. The CDR3 is 14 amino acids.

V usage is TRBV2 and J usage is TRBJ1-2; 9 nucleotides match TRBD1. V gave up 3 bases and J gave up 8 bases; unmatched junction bases: 7. The CDR3 runs to 14 residues. Germline V gives CDR1 SNHLY, CDR2 FYNNEI. CDR3 sequence: CASSEGQGQGGYTF. CDR3 coding DNA: TGTGCCAGCAGTGAGGGACAGGGCCAAGGGGGCTACACCTTC.

V is TRBV18 and J is TRBJ2-1, with 10 bases matching TRBD2. Germline V lookup: CDR1 KGHSH, CDR2 LQKENI. Trimming at V came to 3 bases and at J to 5 bases, leaving 4 bases not matched to a gene. CDR3 length: 15 amino acids. The CDR3: CASSPGLAKNNEQFF. CDR3 DNA: TGTGCCAGCTCACCGGGACTAGCGAAAAACAATGAGCAGTTCTTC.

Of note for this clone: The sample has other DNA sequences that encode this CDR3 too. The J gene is TRBJ1-6, the V gene TRBV15; D gene uncertain. V was trimmed by 0 bases and J by 7 bases, leaving 4 bases between them. The germline V gene has CDR1 LNHNV and CDR2 YYDKDF (reference sequence). There are 13 residues in the CDR3. In DNA form, the CDR3 reads TGTGCCACCAGCAGAGATTCAAATTCACCCCTCCACTTT. Its translation is CATSRDSNSPLHF. Together with reference TRBV15 and TRBJ1-6, the CDR3 gives the full variable domain: DAMVIQNPRYQVTQFGKPVTLSCSQTLNHNVMYWYQQKSSQAPKLLFHYYDKDFNNEADTPDNFQSRRPNTSFCFLDIRSPGLGDTAMYLCATSRDSNSPLHFGNGTRLTVT.

Here the CDR3 reads CAWSAGTGSQPQHF. As DNA, the CDR3 is TGTGCCTGGAGTGCCGGGACAGGGAGTCAGCCCCAGCATTTT. This chain uses TRBV30 with TRBJ1-5, with 9 bases matching TRBD1. Germline V gene lookup returns CDR1 GTSNPN and CDR2 SVGIG (reference sequence). The CDR3 is 14 residues long. Losses at the gene ends were 1 base for V and 6 bases for J; bases not matched to a gene: 4.

The chain employs TRBV19 and TRBJ2-3; 8 bases are shared with TRBD2. The V gene's germline CDR1 is LNHDA and CDR2 SQIVND (reference sequence). Germline trimming cut 6 bases from V and 4 bases from J; bases unmatched to any gene: 12. The CDR3 has 16 amino acids. CDR3 amino acids: CASSTLAGGVADTQYF. CDR3 DNA sequence: TGTGCCAGTAGCACCCTTGCGGGGGGCGTCGCAGATACGCAGTATTTT.

V and J are TRBV5-8 and TRBJ1-1, with 7 nucleotides matching TRBD1. The CDR3 is 18 amino acids. Losses at the gene ends were 4 bases for V and 3 bases for J; bases not matched to a gene: 18. CDR1 SGHTS and CDR2 YDEGEE come from the germline V gene. As DNA, the CDR3 is TGTGCCAGCAGCCCTCGGTTGGCAGGGGGATTGGTGTACACTGAAGCTTTCTTT. Protein sequence: CASSPRLAGGLVYTEAFF.

Here the CDR3 reads CAISESRQGAANEKLFF. CDR3 bases: TGTGCCATCAGTGAGTCGAGACAGGGGGCAGCTAATGAAAAACTGTTTTTT. The chain is built from TRBV10-3 and TRBJ1-4; TRBD1 aligns across 10 bases. J lost 3 bases, V lost 0 bases, and 4 bases had no gene match. CDR3 length: 17 residues. CDR1 is ENHRY, CDR2 SYGVKD, per germline.

V gene TRBV7-9 combines with J gene TRBJ2-3, with D unresolved. CDR1 is SEHNR, CDR2 FQNEAQ, per germline (reference sequence). Between the trimmed V and J ends, which lost 6 bases and 2 bases, there was a span of 3 bases. CDR3 length equals 11 residues. CDR3: CASSITDTQYF. For the CDR3, the DNA is TGTGCCAGCAGTATCACAGATACGCAGTATTTT.

V is TRBV12-3 or TRBV12-4 and J is TRBJ1-2; tentatively, D is TRBD1 (6 bases). V dropped 10 bases and J dropped 7 bases, with 16 bases sitting between them. The CDR3 consists of 12 residues. Here the CDR3 DNA reads TGTGCCACCTCTGGGGGCCCGCTTGGCTACACCTTC. As protein: CATSGGPLGYTF.

V and J are TRBV5-1 and TRBJ2-6; TRBD2 is a possible D gene (7 bases). Germline loops: CDR1 SGHRS, CDR2 YFSETQ. The CDR3 is 16 amino acids. V lost 0 bases and J lost 3, with 10 bases in between. The DNA for the CDR3 is TGCGCCAGCAGCTTGGCCGGGGGGCGTGGGGCCAACGTCCTGACTTTC. Translation: CASSLAGGRGANVLTF.